This T cell receptor beta chain originates from a study of T cell repertoires in cytomegalovirus infection. Across the study: Peptides in the study included HLA-C-restricted and HLA-B-restricted CMV epitopes.

The CDR3 runs 18 residues. Germline assignment: CDR1 SGHTA and CDR2 FQGNSA. V shed 1 base, J shed 2 bases, and the junction held 9 bases outside the gene matches. Points from the study as a whole: Dominating the ex vivo response were HLA-C-restricted CMV-specific TCR beta clonotypes.

TCRdb itself ran the reads through MiXCR, one entry per CDR3 protein. The data show roughly 700,000 distinct CDR3 sequences, roughly 30% seen once. This clonotype was counted ten times or more. Its antigen is undetermined. J is TRBJ2-5 and V is TRBV7-2; 11 nucleotides align to TRBD2. The TCR sequence derives from a human donor in good health (CMV status not recorded). Some clones in this sample may be carry-over from other donors' samples. The sequences come from cultured PBMCs, collected from culture after CMV antigen stimulation. For the CDR3, the DNA is TGTGCCAGCAGCTTAGGGAAATCGACTAGCGGGATACAAGAGACCCAGTACTTC. Translation gives CASSLGKSTSGIQETQYF.